This section outlines one T cell receptor beta chain sequence together with its context. The germline gives CDR1 GTSNPN, CDR2 SVGIG (reference sequence). With 5 bases clipped from V and 6 bases from J, the junction kept 9 bases outside the gene matches. This CDR3 has 14 amino acids. TCRdb keeps only in-frame clones here, not all; method: immunoSEQ multiplex PCR. The sample records about 190,000 clones, 80% to 90% being singletons. These data come from a study of blood T cell repertoires in COVID-19. Sequenced material: peripheral blood. The J gene is TRBJ1-5, the V gene TRBV30, with TRBD1 identical over 8 bases. This sequence was found in a man aged 25-45 years with acute or convalescent COVID-19. CDR3 protein: CAWGGQGVFQPQHF. DNA of the CDR3: TGTGCCTGGGGTGGACAGGGTGTATTTCAGCCCCAGCATTTT. Full variable domain (missing parts from reference TRBV30 and TRBJ1-5): SQTIHQWPATLVQPVGSPLSLECTVEGTSNPNLYWYRQAAGRGLQLLFYSVGIGQISSEVPQNLSASRPQDRQFILSSKKLLLSDSGFYLCAWGGQGVFQPQHFGDGTRLSIL.